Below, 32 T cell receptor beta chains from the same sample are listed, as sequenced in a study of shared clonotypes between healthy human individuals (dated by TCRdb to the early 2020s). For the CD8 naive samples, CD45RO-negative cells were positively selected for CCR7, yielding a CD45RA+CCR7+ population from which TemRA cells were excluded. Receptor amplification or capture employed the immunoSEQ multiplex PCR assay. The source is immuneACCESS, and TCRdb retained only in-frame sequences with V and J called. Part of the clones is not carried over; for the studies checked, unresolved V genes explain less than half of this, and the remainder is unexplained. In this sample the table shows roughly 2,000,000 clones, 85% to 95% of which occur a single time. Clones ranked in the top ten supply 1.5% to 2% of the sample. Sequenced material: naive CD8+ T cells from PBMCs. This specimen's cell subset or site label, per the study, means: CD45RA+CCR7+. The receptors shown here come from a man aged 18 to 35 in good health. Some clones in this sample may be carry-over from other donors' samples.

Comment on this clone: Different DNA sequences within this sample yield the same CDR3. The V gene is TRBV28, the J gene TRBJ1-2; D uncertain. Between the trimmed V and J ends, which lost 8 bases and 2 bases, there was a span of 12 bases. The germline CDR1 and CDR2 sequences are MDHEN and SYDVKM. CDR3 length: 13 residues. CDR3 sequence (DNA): TGTGCCAGCGGGGAGGGTAGCAACTATGGCTACACCTTC. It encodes CASGEGSNYGYTF.

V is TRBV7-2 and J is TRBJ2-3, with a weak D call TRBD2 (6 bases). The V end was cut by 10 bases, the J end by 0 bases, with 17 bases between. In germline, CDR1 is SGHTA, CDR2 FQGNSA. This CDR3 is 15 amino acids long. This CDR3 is CATNRRGLSTDTQYF. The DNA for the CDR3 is TGTGCCACCAACCGGAGGGGACTGAGCACAGATACGCAGTATTTT. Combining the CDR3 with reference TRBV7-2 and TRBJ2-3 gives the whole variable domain GAGVSQSPSNKVTEKGKDVELRCDPISGHTALYWYRQSLGQGLEFLIYFQGNSAPDKSGLPSDRFSAERTGGSVSTLTIQRTQQEDSAVYLCATNRRGLSTDTQYFGPGTRLTVL.

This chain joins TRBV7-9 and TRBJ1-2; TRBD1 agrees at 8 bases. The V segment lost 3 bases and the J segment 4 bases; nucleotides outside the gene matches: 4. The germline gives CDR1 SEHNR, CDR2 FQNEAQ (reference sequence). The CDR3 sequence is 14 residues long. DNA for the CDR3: TGTGCCAGCAGCTTTAGGGACAGGTCCTATGGCTACACCTTC. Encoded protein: CASSFRDRSYGYTF.

The CDR3 sequence: CASSYVGLAGVGKQYF. The CDR3 coding sequence is TGTGCCAGCAGTTACGTAGGACTAGCAGGGGTTGGCAAGCAGTACTTC. The chain joins TRBV6-5 to TRBJ2-7; TRBD2 aligns across 8 bases. Germline-derived CDR1 and CDR2 are MNHEY and SVGAGI. Germline trimming cut 2 bases from V and 8 bases from J; bases unmatched to any gene: 14. The CDR3 sequence is 16 residues long.

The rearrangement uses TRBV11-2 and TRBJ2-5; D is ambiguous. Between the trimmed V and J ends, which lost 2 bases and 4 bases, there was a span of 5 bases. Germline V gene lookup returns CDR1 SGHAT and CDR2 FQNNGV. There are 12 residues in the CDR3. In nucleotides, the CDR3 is TGTGCCAGCAGCTTAAACGTAGAGACCCAGTACTTC. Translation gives CASSLNVETQYF.

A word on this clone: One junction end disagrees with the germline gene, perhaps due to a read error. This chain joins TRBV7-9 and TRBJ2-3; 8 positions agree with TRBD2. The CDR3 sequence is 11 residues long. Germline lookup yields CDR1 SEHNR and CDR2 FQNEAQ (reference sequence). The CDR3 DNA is TGTGCCAGCAGCCCCGGACTAGCCATCGATTTT. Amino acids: CASSPGLAIDF.

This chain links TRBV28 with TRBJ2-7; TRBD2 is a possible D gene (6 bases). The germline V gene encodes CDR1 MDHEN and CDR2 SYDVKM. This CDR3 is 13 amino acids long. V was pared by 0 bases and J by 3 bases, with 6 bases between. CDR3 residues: CASSLWEGYEQYF. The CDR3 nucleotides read TGTGCCAGCAGTTTATGGGAGGGCTACGAGCAGTACTTC.

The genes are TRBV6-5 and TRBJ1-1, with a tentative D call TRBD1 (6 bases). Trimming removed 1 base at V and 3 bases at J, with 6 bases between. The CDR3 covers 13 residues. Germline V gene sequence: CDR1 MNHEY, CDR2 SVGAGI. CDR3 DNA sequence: TGTGCCAGCAGTTACTACAGGGACACTGAAGCTTTCTTT. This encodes CASSYYRDTEAFF.

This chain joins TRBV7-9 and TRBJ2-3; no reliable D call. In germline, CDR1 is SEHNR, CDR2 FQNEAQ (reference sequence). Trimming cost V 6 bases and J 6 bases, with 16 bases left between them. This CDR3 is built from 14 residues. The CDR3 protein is CASRLAAPWDTQYF. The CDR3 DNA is TGTGCCAGCAGACTGGCGGCCCCTTGGGATACGCAGTATTTT.

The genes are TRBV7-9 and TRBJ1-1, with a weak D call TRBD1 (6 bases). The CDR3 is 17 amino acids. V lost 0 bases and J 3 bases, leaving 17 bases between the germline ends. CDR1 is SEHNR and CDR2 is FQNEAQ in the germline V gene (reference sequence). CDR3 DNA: TGTGCCAGCAGCTTAGCAGGGGGAGGCTTCCGTGACACTGAAGCTTTCTTT. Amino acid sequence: CASSLAGGGFRDTEAFF. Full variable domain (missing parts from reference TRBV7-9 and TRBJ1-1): DTGVSQNPRHKITKRGQNVTFRCDPISEHNRLYWYRQTLGQGPEFLTYFQNEAQLEKSRLLSDRFSAERPKGSFSTLEIQRTEQGDSAMYLCASSLAGGGFRDTEAFFGQGTRLTVV.

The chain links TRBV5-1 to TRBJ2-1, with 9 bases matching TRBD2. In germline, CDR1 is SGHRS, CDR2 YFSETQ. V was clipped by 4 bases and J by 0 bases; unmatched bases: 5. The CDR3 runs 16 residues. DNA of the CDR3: TGCGCCAGCAGCCAGAAGACTAGCGGCTCCTACAATGAGCAGTTCTTC. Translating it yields CASSQKTSGSYNEQFF.

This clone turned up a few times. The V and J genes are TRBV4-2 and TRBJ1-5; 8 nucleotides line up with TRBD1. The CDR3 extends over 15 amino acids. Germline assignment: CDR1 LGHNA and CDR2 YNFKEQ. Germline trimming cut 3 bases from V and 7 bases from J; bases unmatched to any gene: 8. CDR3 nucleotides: TGTGCCAGCAGCCAGATACAGGGGGAGGGCCAGCCCCAGCATTTT. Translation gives CASSQIQGEGQPQHF.

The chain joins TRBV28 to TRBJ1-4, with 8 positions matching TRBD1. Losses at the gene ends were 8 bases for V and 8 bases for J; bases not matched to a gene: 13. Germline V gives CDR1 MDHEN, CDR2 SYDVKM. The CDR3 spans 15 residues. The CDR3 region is CASVNRDRSTEKLFF. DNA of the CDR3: TGTGCCAGCGTTAACCGGGACAGGTCGACGGAAAAACTGTTTTTT.

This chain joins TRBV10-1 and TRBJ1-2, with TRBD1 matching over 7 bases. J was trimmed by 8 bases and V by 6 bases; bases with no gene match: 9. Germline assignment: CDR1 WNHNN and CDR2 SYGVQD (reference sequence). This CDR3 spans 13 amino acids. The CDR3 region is CASSTDRATGYTF. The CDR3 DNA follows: TGCGCCAGCAGCACCGACAGGGCTACCGGCTACACCTTC.

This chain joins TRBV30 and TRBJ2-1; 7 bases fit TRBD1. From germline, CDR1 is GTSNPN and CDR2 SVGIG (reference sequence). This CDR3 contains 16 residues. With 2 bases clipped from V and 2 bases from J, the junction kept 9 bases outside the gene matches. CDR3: CAWSSLPGQTYNEQFF. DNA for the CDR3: TGTGCCTGGAGTTCTCTACCGGGACAGACCTACAATGAGCAGTTCTTC. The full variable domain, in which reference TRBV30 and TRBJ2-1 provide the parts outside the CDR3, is SQTIHQWPATLVQPVGSPLSLECTVEGTSNPNLYWYRQAAGRGLQLLFYSVGIGQISSEVPQNLSASRPQDRQFILSSKKLLLSDSGFYLCAWSSLPGQTYNEQFFGPGTRLTVL.

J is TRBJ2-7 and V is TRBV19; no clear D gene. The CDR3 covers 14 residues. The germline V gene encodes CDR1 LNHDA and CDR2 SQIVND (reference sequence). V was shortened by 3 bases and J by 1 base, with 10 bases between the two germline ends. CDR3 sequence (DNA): TGTGCCAGTAGTATTGATTGGGCTTCCTACGAGCAGTACTTC. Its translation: CASSIDWASYEQYF.

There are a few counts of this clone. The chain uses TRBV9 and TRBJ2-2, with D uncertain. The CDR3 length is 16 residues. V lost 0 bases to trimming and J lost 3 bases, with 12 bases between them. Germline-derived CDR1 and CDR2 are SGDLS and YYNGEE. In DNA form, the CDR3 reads TGTGCCAGCAGCGTAGATCCTAGTGGTGACACCGGGGAGCTGTTTTTT. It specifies CASSVDPSGDTGELFF.

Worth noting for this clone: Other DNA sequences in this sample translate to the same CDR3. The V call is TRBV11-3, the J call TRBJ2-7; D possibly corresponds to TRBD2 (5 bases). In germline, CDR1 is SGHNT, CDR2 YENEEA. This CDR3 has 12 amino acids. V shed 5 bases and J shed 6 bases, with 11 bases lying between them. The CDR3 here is CASSPGRGEQYF. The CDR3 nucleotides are TGTGCCAGCAGCCCCGGCCGGGGCGAGCAGTACTTC.

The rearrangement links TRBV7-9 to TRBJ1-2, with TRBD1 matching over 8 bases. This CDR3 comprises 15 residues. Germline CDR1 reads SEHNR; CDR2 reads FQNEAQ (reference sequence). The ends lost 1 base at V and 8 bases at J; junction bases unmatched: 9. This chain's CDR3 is CASSLGLTGGWGYTF. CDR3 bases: TGTGCCAGCAGCTTAGGCCTCACAGGGGGTTGGGGCTACACCTTC.

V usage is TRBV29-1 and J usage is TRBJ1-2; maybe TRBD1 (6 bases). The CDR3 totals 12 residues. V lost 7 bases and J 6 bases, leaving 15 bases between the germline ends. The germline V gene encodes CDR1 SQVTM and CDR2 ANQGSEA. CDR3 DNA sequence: TGCAGCGCCGTACAGGGAGCGAATGGCTACACCTTC. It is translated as CSAVQGANGYTF.

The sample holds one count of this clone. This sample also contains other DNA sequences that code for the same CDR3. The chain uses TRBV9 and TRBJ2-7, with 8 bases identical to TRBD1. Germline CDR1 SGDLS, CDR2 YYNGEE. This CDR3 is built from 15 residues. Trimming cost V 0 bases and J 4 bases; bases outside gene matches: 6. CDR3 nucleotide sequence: TGTGCCAGCAGCGTAGTGGCAGGGGGCTCGTACGAGCAGTACTTC. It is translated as CASSVVAGGSYEQYF.

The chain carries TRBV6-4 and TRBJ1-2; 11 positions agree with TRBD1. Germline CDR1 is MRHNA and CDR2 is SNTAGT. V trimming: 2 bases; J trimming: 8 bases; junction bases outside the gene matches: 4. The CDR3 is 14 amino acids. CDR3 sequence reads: CASSDGTGGRGYTF. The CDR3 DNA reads TGTGCCAGCAGTGACGGGACAGGGGGGCGAGGCTACACCTTC.

CDR3 nucleotides: TGTGCCAGTAGCCAGGACAGGTTCTACGAGCAGTACTTC. Its protein is CASSQDRFYEQYF. The chain links TRBV19 to TRBJ2-7; 7 bases match TRBD1. In germline, CDR1 is LNHDA, CDR2 SQIVND (reference sequence). The CDR3 totals 13 residues. Unmatched junction bases numbered 5, after V lost 6 bases and J lost 3 bases.

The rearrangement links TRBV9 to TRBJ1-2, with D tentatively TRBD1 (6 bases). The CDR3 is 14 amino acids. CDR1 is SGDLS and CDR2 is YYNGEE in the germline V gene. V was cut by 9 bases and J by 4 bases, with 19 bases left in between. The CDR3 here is CATTAGKGGYGYTF. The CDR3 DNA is TGTGCCACGACTGCCGGGAAGGGGGGCTATGGCTACACCTTC.

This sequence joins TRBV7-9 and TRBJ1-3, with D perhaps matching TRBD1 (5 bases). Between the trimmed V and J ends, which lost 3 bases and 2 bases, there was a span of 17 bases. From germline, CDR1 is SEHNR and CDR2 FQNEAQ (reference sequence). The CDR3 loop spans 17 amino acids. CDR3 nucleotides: TGTGCCAGCAGCTTGATAGGGGAAGGGTTGCCTGGAAACACCATATATTTT. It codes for CASSLIGEGLPGNTIYF.

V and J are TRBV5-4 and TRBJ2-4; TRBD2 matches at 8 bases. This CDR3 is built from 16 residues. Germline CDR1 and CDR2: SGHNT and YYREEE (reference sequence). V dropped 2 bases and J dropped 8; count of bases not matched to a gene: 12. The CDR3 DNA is TGTGCCAGCAGCTTAAAGCGGGAGAGTGGAGAGGACATTCAGTACTTC. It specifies CASSLKRESGEDIQYF.

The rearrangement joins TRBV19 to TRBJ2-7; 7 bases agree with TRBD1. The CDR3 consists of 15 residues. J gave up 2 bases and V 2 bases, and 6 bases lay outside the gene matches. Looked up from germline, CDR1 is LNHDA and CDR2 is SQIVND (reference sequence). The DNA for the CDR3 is TGTGCCAGTAGTATACACGTAGGGGGCACCTACGAGCAGTACTTC. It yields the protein CASSIHVGGTYEQYF. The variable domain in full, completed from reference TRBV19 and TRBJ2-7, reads DGGITQSPKYLFRKEGQNVTLSCEQNLNHDAMYWYRQDPGQGLRLIYYSQIVNDFQKGDIAEGYSVSREKKESFPLTVTSAQKNPTAFYLCASSIHVGGTYEQYFGPGTRLTVT.

The CDR3 DNA reads as TGTGCCAGCAGTGCAGCGGGACTAACCTACGAGCAGTACTTC. It encodes CASSAAGLTYEQYF. The V gene is TRBV7-6, the J gene TRBJ2-7, with 7 bases that match TRBD2. Germline V gene data show CDR1 as SGHVS and CDR2 as FNYEAQ. The CDR3 runs to 14 residues. The ends lost 6 bases at V and 2 bases at J; junction bases unmatched: 7. The entire variable domain, with the rest obtained from reference TRBV7-6 and TRBJ2-7, is as follows: GAGVSQSPRYKVTKRGQDVALRCDPISGHVSLYWYRQALGQGPEFLTYFNYEAQQDKSGLPNDRFSAERPEGSISTLTIQRTEQRDSAMYRCASSAAGLTYEQYFGPGTRLTVT.

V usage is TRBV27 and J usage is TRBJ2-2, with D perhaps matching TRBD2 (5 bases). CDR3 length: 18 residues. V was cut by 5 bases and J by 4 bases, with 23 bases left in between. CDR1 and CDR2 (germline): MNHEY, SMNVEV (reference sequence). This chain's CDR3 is CASSKRGTAGDITGELFF. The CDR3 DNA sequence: TGTGCCAGCAGTAAACGGGGTACGGCTGGAGACATCACCGGGGAGCTGTTTTTT.

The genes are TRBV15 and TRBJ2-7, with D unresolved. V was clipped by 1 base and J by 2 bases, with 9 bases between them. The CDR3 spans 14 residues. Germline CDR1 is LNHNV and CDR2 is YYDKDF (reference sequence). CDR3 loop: CATSRGAAAYEQYF. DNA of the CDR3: TGTGCCACCAGCAGAGGGGCGGCCGCCTACGAGCAGTACTTC.

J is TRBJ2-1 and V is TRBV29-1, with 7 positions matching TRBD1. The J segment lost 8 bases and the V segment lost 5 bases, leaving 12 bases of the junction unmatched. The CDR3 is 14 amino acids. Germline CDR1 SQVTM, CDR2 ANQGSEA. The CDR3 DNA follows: TGCAGCGTTATAAACCGGGCAGGGGGATATGAGCAGTTCTTC. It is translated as CSVINRAGGYEQFF.

This chain's CDR3 is CASRVDTQYF. The CDR3 nucleotides are TGTGCCAGTAGGGTAGATACGCAGTATTTT. The chain uses TRBV19 and TRBJ2-3; D is unclear. Trimming took 6 bases from V and 5 from J, leaving 3 bases between them. CDR1 and CDR2 (germline): LNHDA, SQIVND (reference sequence). The CDR3 runs to 10 residues. Full variable domain (rest looked up from reference TRBV19 and TRBJ2-3): DGGITQSPKYLFRKEGQNVTLSCEQNLNHDAMYWYRQDPGQGLRLIYYSQIVNDFQKGDIAEGYSVSREKKESFPLTVTSAQKNPTAFYLCASRVDTQYFGPGTRLTVL.